One and the same sample provided the 21 T cell receptor beta chains below, sequenced in a study of T-cell reconstitution after alpha-beta-depleted transplantation in children. Preparation of the TCRbeta library involved a method that used unique molecular identifiers. TCRdb ran MiXCR on the PCR reads and lists one entry per CDR3 protein. The table records 300,000 to 350,000 distinct CDR3 sequences, around 25% of them present only once. The source was PBMCs, mostly from graft donor cells, collected 180 days after TCRalphabeta/CD19-depleted stem cell transplant. The receptors shown here come from a male patient between 10 and 17 years old who had a stem cell transplant for acute lymphoblastic leukemia, so the T cells may come from the graft donor.

This clonotype came up a few times. This chain joins TRBV6-1 and TRBJ1-6; 9 nucleotides align to TRBD1. The CDR3 loop spans 15 amino acids. The germline V gene encodes CDR1 MNHNS and CDR2 SASEGT. Trimming at V came to 5 bases and at J to 10 bases, leaving 9 bases not matched to a gene. The CDR3 nucleotides are TGTGCCAGCAGTCGGACAGGGGTAAATAGGTCACCCCTCCACTTT. Translation gives CASSRTGVNRSPLHF.

This clonotype has just a few counts. The chain is built from TRBV6-5 and TRBJ1-1; 7 nucleotides align to TRBD1. CDR1 is MNHEY, CDR2 SVGAGI, per germline. The trim removed 6 bases at V and 2 bases at J, leaving 12 bases unmatched. The length of the CDR3 is 16 residues. The CDR3 is CASRQIQGPINTEAFF. For the CDR3, the DNA is TGTGCCAGCAGGCAGATACAGGGGCCGATAAACACTGAAGCTTTCTTT.

The chain recombines TRBV6-2 or TRBV6-3 with TRBJ2-1; 11 bases fit TRBD2. The CDR3 contains 21 residues. With 6 bases clipped from V and 2 bases from J, the junction kept 21 bases outside the gene matches. Germline V gene lookup returns CDR1 MNHEY and CDR2 SVGEGT. This CDR3 reads CASSPLRGKEVGLAAYNEQFF. CDR3 DNA sequence: TGTGCCAGCAGCCCCCTTAGGGGGAAAGAAGTGGGACTAGCGGCCTACAATGAGCAGTTCTTC.

This clonotype was seen many times. The CDR3, as DNA: TGTGCCAGCAGCTTATTCACAGATACGCAGTATTTT. Translated: CASSLFTDTQYF. The V call is TRBV5-5, the J call TRBJ2-3; D uncertain. Germline V gene data show CDR1 as SGHKS and CDR2 as YYEKEE (reference sequence). The CDR3 has 12 residues. Trimming shortened V by 2 bases and J by 2 bases, and 3 bases separated the two germline ends.

In this sample, this clonotype turned up a few times. CDR3 amino acids: CASSFYRGSSSPLHF. The CDR3 DNA is TGTGCCAGCAGTTTCTACAGGGGTTCCAGTTCACCCCTCCACTTT. The V gene is TRBV12-3 or TRBV12-4, the J gene TRBJ1-6, with 7 bases aligning to TRBD1. This CDR3 is 15 amino acids long. V lost 3 bases and J lost 9; bases outside the gene matches: 8.

The chain combines TRBV7-8 with TRBJ2-7; unclear D gene. In germline, CDR1 is SGHVS, CDR2 FQNEAQ. V was trimmed by 2 bases and J by 5 bases, leaving 22 bases between them. This CDR3 comprises 17 residues. CDR3 amino acids: CASSLIRVPSFVDEQYF. DNA of the CDR3: TGTGCCAGCAGCTTAATCCGGGTGCCTAGTTTCGTGGACGAGCAGTACTTC.

The table lists this clonotype with a few counts. The chain links TRBV20-1 to TRBJ2-2, with D maybe TRBD2 (6 bases). V shed 0 bases and J shed 1 base, with 9 bases lying between them. Looked up from germline, CDR1 is DFQATT and CDR2 is SNEGSKA (reference sequence). The CDR3 totals 15 residues. CDR3 protein: CSARDHSGNTGELFF. Written as DNA, the CDR3 is TGCAGTGCTAGAGATCATAGCGGGAACACCGGGGAGCTGTTTTTT.

There are a few counts of this clonotype. The chain is built from TRBV5-1 and TRBJ2-1, with 9 bases fitting TRBD2. The V segment lost 2 bases and the J segment 2 bases; nucleotides outside the gene matches: 2. The CDR3 has 15 residues. In germline, CDR1 is SGHRS, CDR2 YFSETQ. CDR3 sequence (DNA): TGCGCCAGCAGCTTTAGCGGGAGTACCTACAATGAGCAGTTCTTC. Translated: CASSFSGSTYNEQFF.

The chain recombines TRBV6-5 with TRBJ1-4; D unresolved. Germline V gene lookup returns CDR1 MNHEY and CDR2 SVGAGI. Trimming left V 4 bases short and J 0 bases short, with 9 bases between. This CDR3 region has 15 residues. The CDR3 DNA reads as TGTGCCAGCAGTTTCCAGGTTGCAACTAATGAAAAACTGTTTTTT. Translation: CASSFQVATNEKLFF.

This chain connects TRBV20-1 to TRBJ1-5; 10 nucleotides match TRBD1. Trimming took 6 bases from V and 7 from J; bases not matched to a gene: 12. The CDR3 is made up of 15 amino acids. CDR1 is DFQATT, CDR2 SNEGSKA, per germline (reference sequence). The CDR3 nucleotides read TGCAGTGCAACCACCGGGACAGGGGTGAGGCAGCCCCAGCATTTT. Protein product: CSATTGTGVRQPQHF.

The chain uses TRBV10-3 and TRBJ1-1; 8 bases are shared with TRBD1. CDR1 ENHRY and CDR2 SYGVKD come from the germline V gene. The CDR3 totals 14 residues. V shed 2 bases, J shed 5 bases, and the junction held 4 bases outside the gene matches. The CDR3 sequence: CAISETGGQTEAFF. The CDR3, as DNA: TGTGCCATCAGTGAGACAGGGGGTCAGACTGAAGCTTTCTTT.

This clonotype was counted between two and nine times. The chain joins TRBV29-1 to TRBJ2-1; the D is unclear. The CDR3 consists of 14 residues. V gave up 7 bases and J gave up 0 bases, with 13 bases separating them. From germline, CDR1 is SQVTM and CDR2 ANQGSEA. The CDR3 reads CSAAHRSSYNEQFF. The CDR3 nucleotides are TGCAGCGCAGCCCACCGAAGCTCCTACAATGAGCAGTTCTTC.

The chain links TRBV18 to TRBJ2-6; D is uncertain. Trimming removed 4 bases at V and 4 bases at J, with 14 bases between. CDR3 length: 16 residues. CDR1 KGHSH and CDR2 LQKENI come from the germline V gene. The chain's CDR3 is CASSRSGVRGANVLTF. The CDR3 DNA sequence: TGTGCCAGCTCACGTTCTGGGGTCCGGGGGGCCAACGTCCTGACTTTC.

The CDR3 nucleotides read TGTGCCAGCGGATGGACTAGCGGGAGTCGCGAGCAGTACTTC. Its translation: CASGWTSGSREQYF. The V gene is TRBV25-1, the J gene TRBJ2-7; 13 bases align to TRBD2. Looked up from germline, CDR1 is MGHDK and CDR2 is SYGVNS. This CDR3 spans 14 amino acids. The V and J ends lost 8 bases and 6 bases, in that order; junction bases with no gene match: 7.

The chain couples TRBV6-5 to TRBJ1-1; 9 nucleotides agree with TRBD1. The ends lost 2 bases at V and 1 base at J; junction bases unmatched: 8. The CDR3 runs to 17 residues. CDR1 and CDR2 from the germline V gene are MNHEY and SVGAGI. The CDR3 coding sequence is TGTGCCAGCAGTTACGCCACAGGGGGCGCGGGGAACACTGAAGCTTTCTTT. Encoded protein: CASSYATGGAGNTEAFF.

This clonotype was seen a few times. The rearrangement links TRBV12-3 or TRBV12-4 to TRBJ1-2, with TRBD1 as a possible D gene (5 bases). Trimming removed 6 bases from V and 8 bases from J, with 13 bases in between. This CDR3 comprises 12 residues. As DNA, the CDR3 is TGTGCCAGCAGCGACCCGAGGGGCGGCTACACCTTC. Its protein is CASSDPRGGYTF.

The table lists this clonotype with many counts. The chain recombines TRBV7-2 with TRBJ2-1; perhaps D is TRBD1 or TRBD2 (5 bases each). V was shortened by 1 base and J by 5 bases, with 6 bases between the two germline ends. CDR3 size: 13 residues. Germline V gene data show CDR1 as SGHTA and CDR2 as FQGNSA. CDR3 bases: TGTGCCAGCAGCTTAGTGGGGGACAATGAGCAGTTCTTC. Its protein product is CASSLVGDNEQFF.

This clonotype was counted a few times. J is TRBJ2-3 and V is TRBV29-1; 7 nucleotides align to TRBD2. Germline loops: CDR1 SQVTM, CDR2 ANQGSEA. V lost 2 bases, J lost 0 bases, and 8 bases stayed unmatched. The CDR3 loop spans 16 amino acids. This chain's CDR3 is CSVERPDGRSTDTQYF. In nucleotides, the CDR3 is TGCAGCGTTGAACGGCCGGACGGGAGGAGCACAGATACGCAGTATTTT.

The table lists this clonotype with a few counts. This chain connects TRBV7-9 to TRBJ2-2; 9 nucleotides match TRBD1. Trimming removed 0 bases from V and 2 bases from J; junction bases left unmatched: 4. CDR1 SEHNR and CDR2 FQNEAQ come from the germline V gene (reference sequence). The CDR3 is 17 residues long. This CDR3 is CASSLARGQGNTGELFF. In DNA, the CDR3 is TGTGCCAGCAGCTTAGCGCGGGGACAGGGTAACACCGGGGAGCTGTTTTTT.

This clonotype was seen at least ten times. The CDR3 loop reads CASSQAEGISNEQFF. The CDR3 region has the DNA TGTGCCAGCAGCCAGGCTGAGGGAATTTCCAATGAGCAGTTCTTC. The chain has TRBV7-3 and TRBJ2-1; TRBD2 is a possible D gene (5 bases). V was trimmed by 5 bases and J by 6 bases, leaving 17 bases between them. Germline V gene sequence: CDR1 SGHTA, CDR2 FQGTGA. The CDR3 contains 15 residues.

J is TRBJ1-5 and V is TRBV12-3 or TRBV12-4; unclear D gene. V lost 5 bases, J lost 0 bases, and 8 bases lay in between. There are 14 residues in the CDR3. The CDR3 DNA reads as TGTGCCAGCAGTGGACGCCGTAGCAATCAGCCCCAGCATTTT. It translates to CASSGRRSNQPQHF.